This TCR beta chain was recorded in a study of post-analysis software for immune sequencing data. General observations from the study: The study found significantly lower normalized Chao1 diversity in multiple sclerosis patients than in controls. Under the F measure, samples that were prepared in one batch clustered strongly together. TRBV5-6, TRBV5-1 and TRBV20-1 were among five TRBV segments more frequent in patients than controls.

Germline values: CDR1 SGHVS, CDR2 FQNEAQ. This CDR3 region has 13 residues. The table lists this clonotype with a few counts. What it binds is not known. Researchers reported that TCR beta cDNA libraries carried unique molecular identifiers. Using its own MiXCR run on the PCR reads, TCRdb lists one record per CDR3 protein. The sample includes some 890,000 distinct CDR3 sequences, approximately 50% of them seen just once. V is TRBV7-8 and J is TRBJ2-7, with unresolved D. Matching the DNA end better, TRBJ2-5 makes the J call doubtful. The sample consisted of blood. This TCR derives from a girl under 18 with multiple sclerosis. The CDR3: CASSGGVGETQYF. In DNA form, the CDR3 reads TGTGCCAGCAGCGGTGGAGTAGGAGAGACCCAGTACTTC.